Presented here are 14 T cell receptor beta chains from one specimen sequenced in a study of vaccination effects on CD4 cells after COVID-19. Under the ViraFEST assay, PBMC were stimulated with viral peptide pools so that antigen-specific CD4+ T cells expanded. Sequencing was performed afterwards. Between days 10 and 11 of culture, CD4+ T cells were separated out. The infection with SARS-CoV-2 (confirmed by PCR) occurred in this person between March and December 2020. Every participant took two doses of the BNT162b2 or mRNA-1273 vaccine. These receptors lack a known antigen. TCRdb's table, derived via immunoSEQ multiplex PCR, lists solely in-frame clones and lacks some. This table has fewer than 15,000 clones, 73% appearing once. The sample consisted of CD4+ T cells from PBMCs cultured with HCoV-NL63 spike peptides, taken after COVID-19 vaccination. Every receptor here comes from a human donor who had a prior SARS-CoV-2 infection.

The rearrangement joins TRBV3-1 (or the pseudogene TRBV3-2) to TRBJ1-3, with a weak D call TRBD1 (5 bases). The V end lost 3 bases, the J end lost 1 base, and 7 bases lay between the germline ends. Germline CDR1 LGHDT, CDR2 YNNKEL (reference sequence). This CDR3 is built from 14 residues. The CDR3 DNA follows: TGTGCCAGCAGCCAGGCAGGGTCTGGAAACACCATATATTTT. It translates to CASSQAGSGNTIYF.

In this sample, this clone turned up a few times. The chain has TRBV15 and TRBJ1-5, with unresolved D. This CDR3 is 14 amino acids long. The V end was cut by 0 bases, the J end by 7 bases, with 10 bases between. Germline CDR1 is LNHNV and CDR2 is YYDKDF (reference sequence). The CDR3 protein is CATSRDRAGQPQHF. The CDR3 DNA sequence: TGTGCCACCAGCAGAGATCGGGCGGGGCAGCCCCAGCATTTT.

The chain carries TRBV20-1 and TRBJ1-5, with no clear D. The V gene's germline CDR1 is DFQATT and CDR2 SNEGSKA (reference sequence). The V gene lost 3 bases and the J gene lost 5 bases, with 11 bases spanning the gap. The length of the CDR3 is 13 residues. This CDR3 is CSASRAWDQPQHF. DNA of the CDR3: TGCAGTGCTAGTCGAGCGTGGGATCAGCCCCAGCATTTT.

The chain uses TRBV3-1 (or the pseudogene TRBV3-2) and TRBJ1-1; maybe TRBD1 (6 bases). V was pared by 4 bases and J by 2 bases, with 17 bases between. The CDR3 runs to 16 residues. The germline CDR1 and CDR2 sequences are LGHDT and YNNKEL (reference sequence). As DNA, the CDR3 is TGTGCCAGCAGCCCTACCATAGGGACAACTAACACTGAAGCTTTCTTT. Residues: CASSPTIGTTNTEAFF.

The chain links TRBV27 to TRBJ1-1; 8 bases are shared with TRBD1. V lost 2 bases to trimming and J lost 4 bases; unmatched junction nucleotides: 6. The CDR3 has 15 residues. CDR1 and CDR2 from the germline V gene are MNHEY and SMNVEV (reference sequence). DNA of the CDR3: TGTGCCAGCAGTTTACCGTCAGGGGGCGGCACTGAAGCTTTCTTT. Its protein product is CASSLPSGGGTEAFF.

The rearrangement uses TRBV5-1 and TRBJ2-3, with D perhaps TRBD2 (5 bases). This CDR3 has 15 amino acids. The germline V gene encodes CDR1 SGHRS and CDR2 YFSETQ. The ends were cut back, 3 bases at V and 0 bases at J, with 11 bases in the middle. CDR3 amino acids: CASSWPTRSTDTQYF. The CDR3 region has the DNA TGCGCCAGCAGCTGGCCCACTAGAAGCACAGATACGCAGTATTTT.

The chain recombines TRBV5-4 with TRBJ2-5; 7 nucleotides align to TRBD2. This CDR3 region has 15 residues. The junction had 10 bases not matched to a gene; V was cut back by 3 bases and J by 5 bases. Germline V lookup: CDR1 SGHNT, CDR2 YYREEE (reference sequence). The CDR3 here is CASSSRFGLGETQYF. CDR3 in DNA: TGTGCCAGCAGCTCGCGCTTCGGACTAGGCGAGACCCAGTACTTC.

The V and J genes are TRBV7-6 and TRBJ1-3, with D uncertain. Between the trimmed V and J ends, which lost 2 bases and 0 bases, there was a span of 8 bases. Germline CDR1 reads SGHVS; CDR2 reads FNYEAQ. This CDR3 is built from 15 residues. Written as DNA, the CDR3 is TGTGCCAGCAGCTTATCGGCAGGCTCTGGAAACACCATATATTTT. Its protein product is CASSLSAGSGNTIYF.

The chain carries TRBV7-9 and TRBJ1-4, with 7 nucleotides matching TRBD1. Germline V lookup: CDR1 SEHNR, CDR2 FQNEAQ (reference sequence). Trimming took 1 base from V and 7 from J; bases not matched to a gene: 3. The CDR3 has 14 amino acids. CDR3 residues: CASSLGDRAEKLFF. For the CDR3, the DNA is TGTGCCAGCAGCTTAGGTGACAGGGCTGAAAAACTGTTTTTT.

This chain links TRBV7-3 with TRBJ2-1; 8 nucleotides match TRBD2. This CDR3 spans 16 amino acids. Germline CDR1 is SGHTA and CDR2 is FQGTGA. Unmatched junction bases numbered 13, after V lost 4 bases and J lost 8 bases. The CDR3 reads CASSSLVAGGLDEQFF. Written as DNA, the CDR3 is TGTGCCAGCAGCTCCCTGGTTGCGGGGGGCCTTGATGAGCAGTTCTTC.

The genes are TRBV3-1 (or the pseudogene TRBV3-2) and TRBJ2-1, with D maybe TRBD2 (5 bases). The germline V and J ends were trimmed by 4 bases and 6 bases, with 16 bases remaining between them. Per the germline V gene, CDR1 is LGHDT and CDR2 is YNNKEL (reference sequence). The CDR3 length is 15 residues. CDR3 DNA: TGTGCCAGCAGCCCCTCGGGGAGATTCGGCAATGAGCAGTTCTTC. This sequence encodes CASSPSGRFGNEQFF.

This chain connects TRBV6-5 to TRBJ1-1; TRBD1 matches at 7 bases. Germline CDR1 reads MNHEY; CDR2 reads SVGAGI. This CDR3 region has 13 residues. V lost 6 bases and J lost 7; bases outside the gene matches: 8. The CDR3 here is CASRAGTALEAFF. The CDR3 DNA sequence: TGTGCCAGCAGGGCCGGGACAGCCCTTGAAGCTTTCTTT.

This chain joins TRBV15 and TRBJ2-1, with 8 bases aligning to TRBD2. V dropped 1 base and J dropped 0; count of bases not matched to a gene: 5. The CDR3 is 17 residues long. Germline V lookup: CDR1 LNHNV, CDR2 YYDKDF (reference sequence). Written as DNA, the CDR3 is TGTGCCACCAGCAGAGCACTAGCGGAAAGCTCCTACAATGAGCAGTTCTTC. Translating it yields CATSRALAESSYNEQFF.

The rearrangement joins TRBV30 to TRBJ1-6; 7 bases agree with TRBD1. The J segment lost 6 bases and the V segment lost 3 bases, leaving 2 bases of the junction unmatched. This CDR3 has 13 residues. The germline gives CDR1 GTSNPN, CDR2 SVGIG (reference sequence). In DNA form, the CDR3 reads TGTGCCTGGAGAGGACAGGTTAATTCACCCCTCCACTTT. Protein sequence: CAWRGQVNSPLHF.